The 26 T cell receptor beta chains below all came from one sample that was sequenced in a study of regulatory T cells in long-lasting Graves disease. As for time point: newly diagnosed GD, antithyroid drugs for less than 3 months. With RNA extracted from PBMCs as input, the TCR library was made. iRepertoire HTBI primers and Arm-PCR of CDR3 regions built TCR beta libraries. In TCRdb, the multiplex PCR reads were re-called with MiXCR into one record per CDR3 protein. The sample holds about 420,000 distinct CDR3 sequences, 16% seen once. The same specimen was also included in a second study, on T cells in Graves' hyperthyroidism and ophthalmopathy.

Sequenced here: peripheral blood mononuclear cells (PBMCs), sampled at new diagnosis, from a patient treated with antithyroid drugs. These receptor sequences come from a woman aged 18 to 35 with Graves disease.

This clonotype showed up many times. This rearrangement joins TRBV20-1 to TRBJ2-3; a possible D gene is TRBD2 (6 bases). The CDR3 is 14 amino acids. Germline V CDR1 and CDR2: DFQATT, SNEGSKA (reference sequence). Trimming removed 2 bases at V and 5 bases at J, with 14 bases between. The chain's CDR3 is CSARTWEEQDTQYF. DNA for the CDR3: TGCAGTGCTAGAACGTGGGAGGAACAAGATACGCAGTATTTT.

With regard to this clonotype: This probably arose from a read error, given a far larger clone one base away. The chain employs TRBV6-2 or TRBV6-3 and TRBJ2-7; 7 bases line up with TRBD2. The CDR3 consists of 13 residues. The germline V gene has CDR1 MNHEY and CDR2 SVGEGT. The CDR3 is CASASTGDYEQCF. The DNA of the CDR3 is TGTGCCAGCGCTTCCACGGGGGACTACGAGCAGTGCTTC.

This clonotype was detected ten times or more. The CDR3 DNA sequence: TGTGCCAGCAGCTCCAAACCTGGTATCTCCTACGAGCAGTACTTC. Protein product: CASSSKPGISYEQYF. The genes are TRBV3-1 and TRBJ2-7; no firm D call. The CDR3 runs 15 residues. V gave up 5 bases and J gave up 0 bases, with 14 bases separating them. CDR1 is LGHDT, CDR2 YNNKEL, per germline (reference sequence).

The CDR3 sequence is CASSSFGGPAYEQYF. In DNA form, the CDR3 reads TGTGCCAGCAGCTCCTTCGGGGGCCCTGCCTACGAGCAGTACTTC. The V and J genes are TRBV11-2 and TRBJ2-7, with D tentatively TRBD1 or TRBD2 (6 bases each). The V gene lost 4 bases and the J gene lost 2 bases, with 15 bases spanning the gap. Looked up from germline, CDR1 is SGHAT and CDR2 is FQNNGV. The CDR3 contains 15 residues.

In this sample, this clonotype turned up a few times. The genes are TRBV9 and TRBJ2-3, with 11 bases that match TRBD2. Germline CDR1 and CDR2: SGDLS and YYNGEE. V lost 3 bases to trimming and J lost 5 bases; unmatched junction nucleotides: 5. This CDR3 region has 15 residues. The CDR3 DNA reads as TGTGCCAGCAGCGAGAGACTAGCGGGAATAGATACGCAGTATTTT. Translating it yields CASSERLAGIDTQYF.

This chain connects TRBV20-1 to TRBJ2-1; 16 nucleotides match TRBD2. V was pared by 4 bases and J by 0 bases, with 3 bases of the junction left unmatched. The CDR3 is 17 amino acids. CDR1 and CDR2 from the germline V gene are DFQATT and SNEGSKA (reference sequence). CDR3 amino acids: CSAKGLAGGSSYNEQFF. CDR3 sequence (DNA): TGCAGTGCTAAGGGACTAGCGGGAGGGTCCTCCTACAATGAGCAGTTCTTC.

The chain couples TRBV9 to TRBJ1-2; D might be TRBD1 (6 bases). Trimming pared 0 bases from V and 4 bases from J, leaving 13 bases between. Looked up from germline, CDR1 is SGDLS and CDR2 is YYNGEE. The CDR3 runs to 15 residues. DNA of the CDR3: TGTGCCAGCAGCGTAGCTCTGGGGGCAAGCTATGGCTACACCTTC. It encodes CASSVALGASYGYTF.

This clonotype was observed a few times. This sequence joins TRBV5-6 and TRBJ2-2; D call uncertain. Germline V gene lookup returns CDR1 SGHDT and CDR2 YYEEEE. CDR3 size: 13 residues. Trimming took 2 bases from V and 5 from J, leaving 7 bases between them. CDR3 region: CASSFPSTGELFF. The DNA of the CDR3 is TGTGCCAGCAGCTTTCCCTCGACCGGGGAGCTGTTTTTT.

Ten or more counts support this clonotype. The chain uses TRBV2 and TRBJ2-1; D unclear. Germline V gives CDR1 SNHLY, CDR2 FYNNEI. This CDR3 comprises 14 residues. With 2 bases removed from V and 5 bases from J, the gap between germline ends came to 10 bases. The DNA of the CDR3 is TGTGCCAGCAGTGAAAATAGGCCAAACAATGAGCAGTTCTTC. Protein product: CASSENRPNNEQFF.

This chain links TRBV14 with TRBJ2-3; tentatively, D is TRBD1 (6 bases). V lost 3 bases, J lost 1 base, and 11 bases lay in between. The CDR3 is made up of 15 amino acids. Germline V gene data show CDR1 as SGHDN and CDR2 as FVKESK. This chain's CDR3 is CASSHNRVGTDTQYF. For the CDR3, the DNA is TGTGCCAGCAGCCATAACAGGGTGGGCACAGATACGCAGTATTTT.

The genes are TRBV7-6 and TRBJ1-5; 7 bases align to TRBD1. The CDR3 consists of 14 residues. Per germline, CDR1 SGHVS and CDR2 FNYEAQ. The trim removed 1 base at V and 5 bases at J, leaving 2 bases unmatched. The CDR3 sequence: CASSLGTGDQPQHF. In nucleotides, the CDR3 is TGTGCCAGCAGCTTAGGGACAGGAGATCAGCCCCAGCATTTT.

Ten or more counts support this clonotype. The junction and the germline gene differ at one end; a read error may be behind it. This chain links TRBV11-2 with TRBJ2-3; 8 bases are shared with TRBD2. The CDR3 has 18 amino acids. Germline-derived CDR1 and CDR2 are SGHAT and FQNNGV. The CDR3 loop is CASSQERDIAGFIVTQYF. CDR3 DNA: TGCGCCAGCAGCCAAGAGCGGGACATAGCGGGGTTCATTGTTACGCAGTATTTT.

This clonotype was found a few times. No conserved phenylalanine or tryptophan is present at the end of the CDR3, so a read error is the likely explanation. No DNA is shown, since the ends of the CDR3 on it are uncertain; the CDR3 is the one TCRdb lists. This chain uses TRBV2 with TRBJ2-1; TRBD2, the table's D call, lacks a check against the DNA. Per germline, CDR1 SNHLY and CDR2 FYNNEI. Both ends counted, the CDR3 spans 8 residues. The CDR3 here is CASSSLAG.

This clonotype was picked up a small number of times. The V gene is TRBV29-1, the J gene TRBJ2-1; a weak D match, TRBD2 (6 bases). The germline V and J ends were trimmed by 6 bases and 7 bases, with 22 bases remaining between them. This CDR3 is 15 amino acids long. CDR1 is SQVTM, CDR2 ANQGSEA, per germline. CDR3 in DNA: TGCAGCGTCCCAGAACTAGCCACCCCGGGGAATGAGCAGTTCTTC. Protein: CSVPELATPGNEQFF.

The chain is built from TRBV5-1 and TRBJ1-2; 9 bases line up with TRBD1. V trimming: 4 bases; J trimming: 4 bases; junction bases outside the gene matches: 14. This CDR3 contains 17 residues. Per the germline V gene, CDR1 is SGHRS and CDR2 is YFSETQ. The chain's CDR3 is CASSARDRDGRAYGYTF. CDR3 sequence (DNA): TGCGCCAGCAGCGCTCGGGACAGGGACGGTAGGGCCTATGGCTACACCTTC.

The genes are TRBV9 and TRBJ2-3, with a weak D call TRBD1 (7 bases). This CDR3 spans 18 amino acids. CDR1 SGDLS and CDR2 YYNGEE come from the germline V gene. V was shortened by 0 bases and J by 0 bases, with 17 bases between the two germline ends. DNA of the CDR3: TGTGCCAGCAGCGTAGCAGGGGGGCTAGCGAAAAGCACAGATACGCAGTATTTT. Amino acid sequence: CASSVAGGLAKSTDTQYF.

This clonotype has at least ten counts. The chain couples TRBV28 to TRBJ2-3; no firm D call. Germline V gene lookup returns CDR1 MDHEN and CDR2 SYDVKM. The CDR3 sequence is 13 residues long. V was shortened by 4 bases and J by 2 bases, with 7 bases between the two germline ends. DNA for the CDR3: TGTGCCAGCAGTTCCTGGACCACAGATACGCAGTATTTT. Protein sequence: CASSSWTTDTQYF.

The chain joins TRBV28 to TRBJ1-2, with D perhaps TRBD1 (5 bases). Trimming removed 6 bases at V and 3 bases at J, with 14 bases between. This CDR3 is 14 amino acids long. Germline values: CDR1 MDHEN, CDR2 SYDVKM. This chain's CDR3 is CASSLGGSDYGYTF. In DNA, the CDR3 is TGTGCCAGCAGCCTGGGGGGATCTGACTATGGCTACACCTTC.

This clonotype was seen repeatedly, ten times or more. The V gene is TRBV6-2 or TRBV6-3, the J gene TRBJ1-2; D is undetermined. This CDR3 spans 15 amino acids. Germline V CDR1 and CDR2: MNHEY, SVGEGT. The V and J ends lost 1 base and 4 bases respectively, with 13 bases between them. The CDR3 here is CASSYFSSPAYGYTF. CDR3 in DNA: TGTGCCAGCAGTTACTTCAGCAGCCCTGCCTATGGCTACACCTTC.

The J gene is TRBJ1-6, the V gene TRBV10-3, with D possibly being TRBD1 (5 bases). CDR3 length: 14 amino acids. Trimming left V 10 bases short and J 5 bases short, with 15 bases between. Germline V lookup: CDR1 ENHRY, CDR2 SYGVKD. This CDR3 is CAKDSPLNNSPLHF. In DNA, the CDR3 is TGTGCCAAAGACAGTCCACTTAATAATTCACCCCTCCACTTT.

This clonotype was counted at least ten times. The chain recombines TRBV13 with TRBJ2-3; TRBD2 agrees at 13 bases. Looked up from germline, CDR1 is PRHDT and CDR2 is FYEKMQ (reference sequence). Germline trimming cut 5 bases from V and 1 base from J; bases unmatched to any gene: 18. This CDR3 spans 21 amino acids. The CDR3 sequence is CASSPRTGLAGVVRGTDTQYF. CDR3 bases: TGTGCCAGCAGCCCCAGGACAGGACTAGCGGGAGTCGTTAGAGGCACAGATACGCAGTATTTT.

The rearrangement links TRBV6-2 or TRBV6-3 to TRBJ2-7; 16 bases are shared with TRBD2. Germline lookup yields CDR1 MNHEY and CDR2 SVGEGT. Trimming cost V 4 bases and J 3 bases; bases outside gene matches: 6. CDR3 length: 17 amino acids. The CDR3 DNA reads TGTGCCAGCAGTTCTGGGACTAGCGGGAGGGCCGACTACGAGCAGTACTTC. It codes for CASSSGTSGRADYEQYF.

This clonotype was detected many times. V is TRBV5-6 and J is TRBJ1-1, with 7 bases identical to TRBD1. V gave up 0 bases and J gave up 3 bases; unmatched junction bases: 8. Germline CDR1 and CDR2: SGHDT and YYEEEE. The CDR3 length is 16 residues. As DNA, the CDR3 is TGTGCCAGCAGCTTGGTGGACAGGCGATTGGACACTGAAGCTTTCTTT. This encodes CASSLVDRRLDTEAFF.

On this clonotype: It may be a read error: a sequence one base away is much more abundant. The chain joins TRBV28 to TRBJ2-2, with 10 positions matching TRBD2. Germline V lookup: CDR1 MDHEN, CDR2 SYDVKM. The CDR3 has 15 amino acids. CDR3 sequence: CVSSTSGATTGELFF. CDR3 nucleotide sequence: TGTGTCAGCAGCACTAGCGGGGCAACCACCGGGGAGCTGTTTTTT.

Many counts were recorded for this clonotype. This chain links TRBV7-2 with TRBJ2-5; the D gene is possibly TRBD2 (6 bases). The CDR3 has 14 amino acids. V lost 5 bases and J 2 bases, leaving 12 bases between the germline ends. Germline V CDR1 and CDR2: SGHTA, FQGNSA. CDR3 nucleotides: TGTGCCAGCAGCGCACCGGGACTTCAAGAGACCCAGTACTTC. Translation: CASSAPGLQETQYF. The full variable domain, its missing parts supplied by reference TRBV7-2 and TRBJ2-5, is GAGVSQSPSNKVTEKGKDVELRCDPISGHTALYWYRQSLGQGLEFLIYFQGNSAPDKSGLPSDRFSAERTGGSVSTLTIQRTQQEDSAVYLCASSAPGLQETQYFGPGTRLLVL.

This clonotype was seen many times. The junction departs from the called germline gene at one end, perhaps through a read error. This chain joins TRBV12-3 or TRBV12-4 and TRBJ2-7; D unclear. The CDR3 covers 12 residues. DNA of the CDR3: TGTGCCAGCAGCTTAGGTGGGCGCGAGCAGTACTTC. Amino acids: CASSLGGREQYF.